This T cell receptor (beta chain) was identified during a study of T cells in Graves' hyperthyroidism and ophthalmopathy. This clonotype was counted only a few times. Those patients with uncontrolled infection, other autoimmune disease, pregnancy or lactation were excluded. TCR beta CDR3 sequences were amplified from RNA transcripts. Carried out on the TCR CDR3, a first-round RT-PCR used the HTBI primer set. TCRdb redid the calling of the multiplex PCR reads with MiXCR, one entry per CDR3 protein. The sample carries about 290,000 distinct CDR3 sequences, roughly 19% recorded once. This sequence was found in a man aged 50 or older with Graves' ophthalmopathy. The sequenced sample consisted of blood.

CDR3 DNA: TGTGCCAGCAGCCAACAGGGGCCCACCTACGAGCAGTACTTC. Residues: CASSQQGPTYEQYF. The chain couples TRBV12-3 or TRBV12-4 to TRBJ2-7, with 7 bases fitting TRBD1. The CDR3 spans 14 residues. V gave up 6 bases and J gave up 2 bases; unmatched junction bases: 7.